The clone carrying this TCR beta chain has ten or more counts. Antigen specificity is unknown. The data stem from a study of T cells after posttransplantation cyclophosphamide. Study-level points and caveats: Donor-recipient repertoire similarity was low at 1-2 months, rising over year one. TRB clonality was highly associated with recipient CMV seropositivity and reactivation. Tissue-infiltrating T cells from skin or gut overlapped little with blood T cells.

Busulfan-fludarabine conditioning, marrow transplant, and cyclophosphamide on days +3 and +4 were administered. This CDR3 is built from 19 residues. Trimming removed 6 bases from V and 0 bases from J; junction bases left unmatched: 11. Germline CDR1 LNHDA, CDR2 SQIVND (reference sequence). The repertoire was sequenced with immunoSEQ multiplex PCR; TCRdb's copy has only in-frame clones and lacks some. Listed for the sample are about 3,000 clones, none seen a single time. This specimen was PBMCs, taken 30 days after allogeneic stem cell transplant with posttransplant cyclophosphamide. The TCR was taken from a female patient over 55 who received an allogeneic stem cell transplant from an unrelated donor, was CMV-positive, and had acute GVHD only. Part of the T cell pool may stem from the graft donor. The V call is TRBV19, the J call TRBJ2-2; TRBD2 matches 12 bases. In DNA, the CDR3 is TGTGCCAGTAGGGGACTAGCGGGTAAAAGCTTCGCGAACACCGGGGAGCTGTTTTTT. It translates to CASRGLAGKSFANTGELFF.